This T cell receptor beta chain originates from a study of T cell responses to AZD1222 COVID-19 vaccine. Study-level points and caveats: Donors were mostly white British, more females; clonal diversity possibly underestimated.

This clone was recorded a few times. What it binds is unknown. This CDR3 has 13 residues. CDR1 and CDR2 (germline): SEHNR, FQNEAQ (reference sequence). Losses at the gene ends were 8 bases for V and 7 bases for J; bases not matched to a gene: 8. Sequenced by immunoSEQ multiplex PCR; TCRdb stores in-frame clones only, minus some. The table shows some 65,000 clones, with around 74% occurring only once. The clonotype originates from an adult in good health. The sample consisted of peripheral blood, taken on day 0 of MenACWY control vaccination. The J gene is TRBJ2-7, the V gene TRBV7-9; 10 positions match TRBD1. DNA of the CDR3: TGTGCCAGCCGCCGACAGGGGGCGGGGGAGCAGTACTTC. Translating gives CASRRQGAGEQYF.